This TCR beta chain appears in the sequencing data of a study of T cell responses to AZD1222 COVID-19 vaccine. The method was immunoSEQ multiplex PCR; TCRdb's version includes in-frame clones alone and lacks a portion of them. The table lists some 180,000 clones, roughly 91% of them singletons, with approximately 1.9% in the top ten. This sample comprised peripheral blood, obtained 28 days after the second AZD1222 dose. This receptor was identified in an adult who received the AZD1222 COVID-19 vaccine.

The CDR3 here is CAWSGSLGNEQFF. The CDR3 nucleotides read TGTGCCTGGAGCGGATCCCTCGGCAATGAGCAGTTCTTC. The chain has TRBV30 and TRBJ2-1; D is unresolved. The CDR3 runs 13 residues. The V end was cut by 3 bases, the J end by 6 bases, with 12 bases between. Germline-derived CDR1 and CDR2 are GTSNPN and SVGIG (reference sequence).